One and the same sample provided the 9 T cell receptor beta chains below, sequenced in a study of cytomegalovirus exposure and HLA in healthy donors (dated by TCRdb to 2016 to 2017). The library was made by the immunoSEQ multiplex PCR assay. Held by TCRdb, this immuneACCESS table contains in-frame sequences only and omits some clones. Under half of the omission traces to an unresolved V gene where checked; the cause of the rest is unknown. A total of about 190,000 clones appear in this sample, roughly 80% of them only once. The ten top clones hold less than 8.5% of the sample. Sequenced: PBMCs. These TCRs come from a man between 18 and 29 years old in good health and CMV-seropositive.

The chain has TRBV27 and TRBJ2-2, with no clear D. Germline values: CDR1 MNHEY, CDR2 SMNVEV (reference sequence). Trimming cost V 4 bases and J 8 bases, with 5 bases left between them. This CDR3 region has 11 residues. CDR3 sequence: CASSYSGELFF. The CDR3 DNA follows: TGTGCCAGCAGTTATTCGGGGGAGCTGTTTTTT.

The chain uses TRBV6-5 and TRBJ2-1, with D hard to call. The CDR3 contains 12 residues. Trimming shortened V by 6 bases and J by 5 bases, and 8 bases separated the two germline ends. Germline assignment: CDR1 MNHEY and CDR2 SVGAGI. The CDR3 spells CASSPRNNEQFF. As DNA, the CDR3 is TGTGCCAGCAGCCCTAGGAACAATGAGCAGTTCTTC.

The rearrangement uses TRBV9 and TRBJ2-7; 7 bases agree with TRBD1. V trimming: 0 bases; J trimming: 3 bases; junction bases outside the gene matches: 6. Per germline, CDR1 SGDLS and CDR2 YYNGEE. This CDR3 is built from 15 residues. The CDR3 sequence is CASSVETGELYEQYF. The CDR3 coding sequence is TGTGCCAGCAGCGTAGAAACAGGGGAACTCTACGAGCAGTACTTC.

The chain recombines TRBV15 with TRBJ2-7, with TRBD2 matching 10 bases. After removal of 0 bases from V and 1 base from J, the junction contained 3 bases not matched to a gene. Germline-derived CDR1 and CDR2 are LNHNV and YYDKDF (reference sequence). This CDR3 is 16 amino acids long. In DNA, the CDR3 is TGTGCCACCAGCAGAGATAGGACTAGCGGTTCCTACGAGCAGTACTTC. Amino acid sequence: CATSRDRTSGSYEQYF.

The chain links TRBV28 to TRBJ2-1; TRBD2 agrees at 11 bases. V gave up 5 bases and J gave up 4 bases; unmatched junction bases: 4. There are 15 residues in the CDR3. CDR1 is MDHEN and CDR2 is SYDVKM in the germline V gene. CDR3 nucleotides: TGTGCCAGCAGTGAGACTAGCGGGGCGTACAATGAGCAGTTCTTC. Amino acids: CASSETSGAYNEQFF.

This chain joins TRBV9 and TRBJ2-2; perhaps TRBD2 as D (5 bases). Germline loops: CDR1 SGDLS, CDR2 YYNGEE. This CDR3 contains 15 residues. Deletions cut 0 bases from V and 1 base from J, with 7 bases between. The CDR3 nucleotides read TGTGCCAGCAGCGTAGCCACTAGGAACACCGGGGAGCTGTTTTTT. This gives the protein CASSVATRNTGELFF. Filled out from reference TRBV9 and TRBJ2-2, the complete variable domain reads DSGVTQTPKHLITATGQRVTLRCSPRSGDLSVYWYQQSLDQGLQFLIQYYNGEERAKGNILERFSAQQFPDLHSELNLSSLELGDSALYFCASSVATRNTGELFFGEGSRLTVL.

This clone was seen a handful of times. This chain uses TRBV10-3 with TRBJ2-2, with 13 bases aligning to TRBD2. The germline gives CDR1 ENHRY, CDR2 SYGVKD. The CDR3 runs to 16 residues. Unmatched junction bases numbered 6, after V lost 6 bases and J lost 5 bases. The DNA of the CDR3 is TGTGCCATCAGCCCACTAGCGGGAGGGGGAACCGGGGAGCTGTTTTTT. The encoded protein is CAISPLAGGGTGELFF.

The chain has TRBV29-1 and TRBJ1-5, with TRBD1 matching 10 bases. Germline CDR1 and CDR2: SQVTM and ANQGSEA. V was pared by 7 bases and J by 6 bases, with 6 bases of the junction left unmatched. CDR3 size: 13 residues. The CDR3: CSAETGGGQPQHF. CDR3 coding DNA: TGCAGCGCCGAGACAGGGGGCGGTCAGCCCCAGCATTTT. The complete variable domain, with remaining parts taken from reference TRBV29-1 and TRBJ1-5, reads SAVISQKPSRDICQRGTSLTIQCQVDSQVTMMFWYRQQPGQSLTLIATANQGSEATYESGFVIDKFPISRPNLTFSTLTVSNMSPEDSSIYLCSAETGGGQPQHFGDGTRLSIL.

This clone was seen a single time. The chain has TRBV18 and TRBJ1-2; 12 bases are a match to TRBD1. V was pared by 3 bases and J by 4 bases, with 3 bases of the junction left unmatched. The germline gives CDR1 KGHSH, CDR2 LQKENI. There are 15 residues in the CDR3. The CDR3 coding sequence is TGTGCCAGCTCACCCGGGACAGGGGGCGGCTATGGCTACACCTTC. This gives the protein CASSPGTGGGYGYTF.